This TCR beta chain was observed in a study of cytomegalovirus exposure and HLA in healthy donors. In the study overall: Among the approximately 400 genotyped donors, 70% to 90% were placed in the Caucasian-associated ancestry cluster. General study results and limits: While the bulk of TCR sequences proved rare, some public TCRs turned up in many donors. Later analysis suggested most CMV-associated TCR beta chains were HLA-restricted.

CDR1 and CDR2 (germline): MGHDK, SYGVNS. This CDR3 has 15 amino acids. Unmatched junction bases numbered 7, after V lost 2 bases and J lost 5 bases. Details on this clone: Its antigen remains unidentified.

Use of 60 Vbeta and 13 Jbeta primers characterized the PCR. TCRdb's copy holds only in-frame clones and misses some; the assay was immunoSEQ multiplex PCR. The table shows 200,000 to 250,000 clones, with about 75% occurring only once. J is TRBJ2-7 and V is TRBV25-1, with 9 bases aligning to TRBD2. This sequence was found in a woman aged 25 to 45 in good health and CMV-seronegative. Sequencing input: PBMCs. The CDR3, as DNA: TGTGCCAGCAGTGAACCGGGGCGGGGGGGCAACGAGCAGTACTTC. Translation: CASSEPGRGGNEQYF.